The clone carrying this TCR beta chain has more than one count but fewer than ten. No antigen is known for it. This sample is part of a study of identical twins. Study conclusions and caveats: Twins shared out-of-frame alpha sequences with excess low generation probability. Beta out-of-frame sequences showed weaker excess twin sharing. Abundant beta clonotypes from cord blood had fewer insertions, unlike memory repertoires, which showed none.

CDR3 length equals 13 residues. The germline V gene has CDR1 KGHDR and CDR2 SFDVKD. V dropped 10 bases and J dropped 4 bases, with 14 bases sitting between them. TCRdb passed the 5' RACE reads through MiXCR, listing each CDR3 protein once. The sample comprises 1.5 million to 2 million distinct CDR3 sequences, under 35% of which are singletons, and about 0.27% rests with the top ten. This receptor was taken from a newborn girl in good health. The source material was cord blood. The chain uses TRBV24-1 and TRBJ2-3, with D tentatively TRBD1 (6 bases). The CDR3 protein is CATSDRWADTQYF. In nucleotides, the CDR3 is TGTGCCACTTCGGACAGATGGGCAGATACGCAGTATTTT.